This T cell receptor (beta chain) was documented in a study of T cell responses to AZD1222 COVID-19 vaccine. The assay was immunoSEQ multiplex PCR, and TCRdb's table has in-frame clones only and misses some. The table records about 120,000 clones, 75% to 90% of them present only once. Study results and caveats: Among vaccine-associated CD4 TCRs, coverage spanned spike, with dominance at 160-218 and 743-854.

Germline V gives CDR1 SNHLY, CDR2 FYNNEI. The CDR3 has 13 amino acids. The V end lost 4 bases, the J end lost 1 base, and 5 bases lay between the germline ends. For this clone: Its antigen is currently unknown.

This chain joins TRBV2 and TRBJ2-1; D gene ambiguous. Sequenced here: peripheral blood, sampled on day 0 of AZD1222 vaccination. The sequence derives from an adult in good health. The CDR3 reads CASSGESYNEQFF. Written as DNA, the CDR3 is TGTGCCAGCAGTGGGGAATCCTACAATGAGCAGTTCTTC.